This TCR beta chain was captured in a study of blood T cells in healthy people across ages. A J-beta primer mix and a sample-barcoded 5' primer were used in a second PCR of roughly 6 to 12 cycles. A template-switch adaptor with 12 random nucleotides tagged each cDNA molecule. Via MiXCR, TCRdb re-called the 5' RACE reads, giving one row per CDR3 protein. The table includes 660,000 or so distinct CDR3 sequences, 58% detected once. V lost 5 bases to trimming and J lost 6 bases, with 7 bases between them. CDR3 length: 10 residues. Germline loops: CDR1 DFQATT, CDR2 SNEGSKA (reference sequence). The source is a man between 60 and 70 years old in good health. The rearrangement joins TRBV20-1 to TRBJ1-2, with a weak D call TRBD1 (5 bases). Sample: blood. In nucleotides, the CDR3 is TGCAGTGCTGGACACCATGGCTACACCTTC. Its translation: CSAGHHGYTF.